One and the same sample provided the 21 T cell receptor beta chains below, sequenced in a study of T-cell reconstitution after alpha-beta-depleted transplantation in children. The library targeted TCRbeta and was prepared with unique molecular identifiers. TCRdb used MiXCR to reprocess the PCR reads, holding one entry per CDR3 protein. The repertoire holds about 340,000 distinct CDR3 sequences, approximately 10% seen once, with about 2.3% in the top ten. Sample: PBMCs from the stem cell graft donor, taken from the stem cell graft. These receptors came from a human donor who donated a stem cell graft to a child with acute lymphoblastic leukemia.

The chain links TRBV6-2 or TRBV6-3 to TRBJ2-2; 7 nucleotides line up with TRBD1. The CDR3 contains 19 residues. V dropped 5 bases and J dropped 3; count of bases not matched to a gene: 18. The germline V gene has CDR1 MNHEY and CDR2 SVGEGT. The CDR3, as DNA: TGTGCCAGCAGTACAAAATGGTTCGGGCTCAGGGGGTACACCGGGGAGCTGTTTTTT. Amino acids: CASSTKWFGLRGYTGELFF.

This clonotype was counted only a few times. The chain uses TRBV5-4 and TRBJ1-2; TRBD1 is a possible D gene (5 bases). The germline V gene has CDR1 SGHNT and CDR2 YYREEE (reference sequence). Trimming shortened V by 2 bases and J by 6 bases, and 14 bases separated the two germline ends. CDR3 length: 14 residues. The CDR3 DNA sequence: TGTGCCAGCAGCTTTAACCGAGGGGCTGATGGCTACACCTTC. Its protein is CASSFNRGADGYTF. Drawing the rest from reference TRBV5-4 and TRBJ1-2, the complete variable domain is ETGVTQSPTHLIKTRGQQVTLRCSSQSGHNTVSWYQQALGQGPQFIFQYYREEENGRGNFPPRFSGLQFPNYSSELNVNALELDDSALYLCASSFNRGADGYTFGSGTRLTVV.

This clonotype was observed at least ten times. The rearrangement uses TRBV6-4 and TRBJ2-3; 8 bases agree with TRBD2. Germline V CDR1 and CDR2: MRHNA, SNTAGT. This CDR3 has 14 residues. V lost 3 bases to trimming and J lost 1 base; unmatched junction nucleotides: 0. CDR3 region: CASSEAGGTDTQYF. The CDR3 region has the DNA TGTGCCAGCAGTGAAGCGGGAGGCACAGATACGCAGTATTTT.

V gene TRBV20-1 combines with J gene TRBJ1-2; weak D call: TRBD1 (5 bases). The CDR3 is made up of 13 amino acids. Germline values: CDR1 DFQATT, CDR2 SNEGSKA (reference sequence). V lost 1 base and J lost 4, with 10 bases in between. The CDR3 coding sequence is TGCAGTGCTAGAGGGGACGGGTCCTATGGCTACACCTTC. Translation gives CSARGDGSYGYTF.

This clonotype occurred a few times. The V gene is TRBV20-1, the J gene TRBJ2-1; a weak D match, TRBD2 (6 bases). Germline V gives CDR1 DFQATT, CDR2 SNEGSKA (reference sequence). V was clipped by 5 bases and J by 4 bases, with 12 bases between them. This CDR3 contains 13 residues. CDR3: CSALGEAYNEQFF. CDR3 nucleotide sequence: TGCAGTGCTTTGGGGGAGGCGTACAATGAGCAGTTCTTC.

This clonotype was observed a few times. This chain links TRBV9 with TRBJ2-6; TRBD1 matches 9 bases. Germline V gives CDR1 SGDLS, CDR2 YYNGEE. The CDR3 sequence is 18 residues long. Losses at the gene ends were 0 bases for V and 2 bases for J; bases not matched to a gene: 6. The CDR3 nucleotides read TGTGCCAGCAGCGTAGAGGGACAGGGAACTACTGGGGCCAACGTCCTGACTTTC. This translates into CASSVEGQGTTGANVLTF.

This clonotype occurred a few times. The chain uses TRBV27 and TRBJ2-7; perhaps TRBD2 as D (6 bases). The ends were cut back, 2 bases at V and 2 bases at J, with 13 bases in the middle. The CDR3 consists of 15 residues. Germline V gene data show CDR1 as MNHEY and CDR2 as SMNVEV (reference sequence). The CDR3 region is CASSLIGGPAYEQYF. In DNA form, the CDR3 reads TGTGCCAGCAGTTTAATCGGGGGACCGGCCTACGAGCAGTACTTC.

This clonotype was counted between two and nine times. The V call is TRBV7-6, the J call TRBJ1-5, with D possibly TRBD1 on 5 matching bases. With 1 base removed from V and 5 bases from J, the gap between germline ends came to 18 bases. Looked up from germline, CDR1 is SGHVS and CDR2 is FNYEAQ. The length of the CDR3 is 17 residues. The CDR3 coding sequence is TGTGCCAGCAGCTTAGTAGGCATGGGGCACGGGGATCAGCCCCAGCATTTT. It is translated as CASSLVGMGHGDQPQHF.

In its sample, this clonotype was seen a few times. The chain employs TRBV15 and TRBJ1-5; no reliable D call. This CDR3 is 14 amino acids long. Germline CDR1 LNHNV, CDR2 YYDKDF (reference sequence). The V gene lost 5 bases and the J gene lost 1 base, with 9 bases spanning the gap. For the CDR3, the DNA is TGTGCCACCAGCCTAATGGACAGCAATCAGCCCCAGCATTTT. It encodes CATSLMDSNQPQHF.

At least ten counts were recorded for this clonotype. CDR3 nucleotides: TGCAGTGCTAGAGGGGCGGGAGGCGGGAATGAGCAGTTCTTC. It yields the protein CSARGAGGGNEQFF. V usage is TRBV20-1 and J usage is TRBJ2-1, with 8 bases lining up with TRBD2. The CDR3 sequence is 14 residues long. V dropped 1 base and J dropped 7; count of bases not matched to a gene: 6. CDR1 is DFQATT, CDR2 SNEGSKA, per germline (reference sequence).

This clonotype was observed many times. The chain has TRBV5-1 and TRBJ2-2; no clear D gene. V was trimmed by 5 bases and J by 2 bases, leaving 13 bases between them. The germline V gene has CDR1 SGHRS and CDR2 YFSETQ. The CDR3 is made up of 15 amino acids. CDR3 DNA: TGCGCCAGCAGTCGCGACACAGTTAACACCGGGGAGCTGTTTTTT. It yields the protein CASSRDTVNTGELFF.

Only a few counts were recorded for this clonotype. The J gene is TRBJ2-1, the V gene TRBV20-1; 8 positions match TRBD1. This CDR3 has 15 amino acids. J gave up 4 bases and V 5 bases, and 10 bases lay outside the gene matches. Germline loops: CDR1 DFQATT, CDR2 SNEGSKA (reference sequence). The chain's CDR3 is CSAAPLDREYNEQFF. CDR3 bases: TGCAGTGCTGCCCCTTTGGACAGGGAATACAATGAGCAGTTCTTC.

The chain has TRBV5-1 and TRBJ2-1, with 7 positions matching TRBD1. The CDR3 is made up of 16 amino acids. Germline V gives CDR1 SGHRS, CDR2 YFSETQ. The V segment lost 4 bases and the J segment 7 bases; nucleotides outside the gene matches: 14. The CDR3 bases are TGCGCCAGCAGCATGACTTCCCTCGACAGGGCGAATGAGCAGTTCTTC. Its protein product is CASSMTSLDRANEQFF. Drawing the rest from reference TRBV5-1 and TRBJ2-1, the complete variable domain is KAGVTQTPRYLIKTRGQQVTLSCSPISGHRSVSWYQQTPGQGLQFLFEYFSETQRNKGNFPGRFSGRQFSNSRSEMNVSTLELGDSALYLCASSMTSLDRANEQFFGPGTRLTVL.

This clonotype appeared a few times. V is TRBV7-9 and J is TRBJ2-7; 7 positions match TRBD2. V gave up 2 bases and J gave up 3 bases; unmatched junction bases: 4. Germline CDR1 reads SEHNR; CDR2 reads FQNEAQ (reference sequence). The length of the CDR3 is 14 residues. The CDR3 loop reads CASSLSGTGYEQYF. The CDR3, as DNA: TGTGCCAGCAGCTTAAGCGGGACGGGCTACGAGCAGTACTTC.

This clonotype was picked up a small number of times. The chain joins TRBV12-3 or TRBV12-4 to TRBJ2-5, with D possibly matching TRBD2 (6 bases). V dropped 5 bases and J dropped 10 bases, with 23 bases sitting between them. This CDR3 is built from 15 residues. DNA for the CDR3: TGTGCCAGCAGTCCGCGGACCCTGGGCCCAGCGGGCCAGTACTTC. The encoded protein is CASSPRTLGPAGQYF.

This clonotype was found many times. This chain's CDR3 is CASSYSIDPGRQNTGELFF. CDR3 DNA sequence: TGTGCCAGCAGTTACTCGATAGACCCCGGGCGGCAAAACACCGGGGAGCTGTTTTTT. This chain joins TRBV6-5 and TRBJ2-2; no clear D gene. Germline V gene data show CDR1 as MNHEY and CDR2 as SVGAGI. The CDR3 runs 19 residues. The ends were cut back, 0 bases at V and 2 bases at J, with 19 bases in the middle.

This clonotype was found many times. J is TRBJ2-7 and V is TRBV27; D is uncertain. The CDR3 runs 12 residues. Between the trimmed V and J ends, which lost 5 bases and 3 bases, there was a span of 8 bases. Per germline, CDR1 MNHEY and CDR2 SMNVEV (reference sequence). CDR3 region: CASSPGLYEQYF. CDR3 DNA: TGTGCCAGCAGTCCCGGCCTCTACGAGCAGTACTTC.

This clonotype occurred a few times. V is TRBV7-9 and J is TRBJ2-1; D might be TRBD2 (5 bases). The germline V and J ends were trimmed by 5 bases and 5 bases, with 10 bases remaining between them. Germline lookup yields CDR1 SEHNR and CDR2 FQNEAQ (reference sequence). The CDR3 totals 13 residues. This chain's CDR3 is CASSPSGDNEQFF. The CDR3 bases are TGTGCCAGCAGCCCAAGCGGAGACAATGAGCAGTTCTTC.

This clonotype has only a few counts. Here the CDR3 DNA reads TGTGCCAGCAGCTTGCTCGTTCGGGGTAGCACAGATACGCAGTATTTT. It translates to CASSLLVRGSTDTQYF. The V call is TRBV5-6, the J call TRBJ2-3, with a possible D match to TRBD2 (5 bases). The CDR3 extends over 16 amino acids. Germline V lookup: CDR1 SGHDT, CDR2 YYEEEE. The V end was cut by 1 base, the J end by 0 bases, with 12 bases between.

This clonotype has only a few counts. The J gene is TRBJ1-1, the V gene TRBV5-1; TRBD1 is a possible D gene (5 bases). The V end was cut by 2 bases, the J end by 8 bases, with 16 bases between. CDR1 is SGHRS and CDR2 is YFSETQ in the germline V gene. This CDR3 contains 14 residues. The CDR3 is CASSFGLTAGEAFF. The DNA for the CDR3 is TGCGCCAGCAGCTTCGGACTGACAGCAGGAGAAGCTTTCTTT. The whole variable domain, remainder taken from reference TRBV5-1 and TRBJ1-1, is KAGVTQTPRYLIKTRGQQVTLSCSPISGHRSVSWYQQTPGQGLQFLFEYFSETQRNKGNFPGRFSGRQFSNSRSEMNVSTLELGDSALYLCASSFGLTAGEAFFGQGTRLTVV.

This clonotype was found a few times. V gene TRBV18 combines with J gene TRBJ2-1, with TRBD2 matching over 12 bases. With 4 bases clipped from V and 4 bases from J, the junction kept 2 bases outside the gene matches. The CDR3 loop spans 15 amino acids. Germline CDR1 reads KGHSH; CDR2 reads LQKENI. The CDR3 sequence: CASSRTSGDYNEQFF. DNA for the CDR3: TGTGCCAGCTCACGGACTAGCGGGGATTACAATGAGCAGTTCTTC.